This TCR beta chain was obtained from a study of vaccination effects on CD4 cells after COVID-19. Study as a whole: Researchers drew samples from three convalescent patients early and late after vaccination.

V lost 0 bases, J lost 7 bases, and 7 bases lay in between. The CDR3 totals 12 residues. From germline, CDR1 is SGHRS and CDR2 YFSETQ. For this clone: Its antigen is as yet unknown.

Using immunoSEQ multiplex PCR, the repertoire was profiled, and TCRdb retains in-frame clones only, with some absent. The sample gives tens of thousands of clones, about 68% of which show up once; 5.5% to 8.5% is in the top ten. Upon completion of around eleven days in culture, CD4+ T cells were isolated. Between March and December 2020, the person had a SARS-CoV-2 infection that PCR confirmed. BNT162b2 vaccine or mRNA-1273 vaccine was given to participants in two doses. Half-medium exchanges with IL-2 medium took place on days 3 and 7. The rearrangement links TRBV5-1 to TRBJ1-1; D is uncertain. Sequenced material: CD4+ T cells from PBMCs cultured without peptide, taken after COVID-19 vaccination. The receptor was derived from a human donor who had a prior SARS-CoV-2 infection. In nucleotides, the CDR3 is TGCGCCAGCAGCTTGGATCAGTATGAAGCTTTCTTT. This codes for CASSLDQYEAFF.